The 20 T cell receptor beta chains listed next were all sequenced from one sample in a study of blood T cells in healthy people across ages. Primers used in a second PCR of roughly 7 to 11 cycles were a sample-barcoded 5' primer and a J-beta primer mix. Each CDR3 protein is one row after TCRdb ran MiXCR on the 5' RACE reads. This sample has nearly 1 million distinct CDR3 sequences; 51% occur once, and the top ten carry 20% to 25%. The sample taken for sequencing was blood. The receptors come from a woman aged 55-69 years in good health.

For this clonotype: The junction and the germline gene differ at one end; a read error may be behind it. The chain links TRBV18 to TRBJ2-1; D not resolved. The CDR3 has 16 residues. Looked up from germline, CDR1 is KGHSH and CDR2 is LQKENI. CDR3 region: CASSQARASSYNERFF. The CDR3 DNA follows: TGTGCCAGCTCACAAGCCCGGGCGAGCTCCTACAATGAGCGGTTCTTC. Variable domain in full (rest from reference TRBV18 and TRBJ2-1): NAGVMQNPRHLVRRRGQEARLRCSPMKGHSHVYWYRQLPEEGLKFMVYLQKENIIDESGMPKERFSAEFPKEGPSILRIQQVVRGDSAAYFCASSQARASSYNERFFGPGTRLTVL.

The chain employs TRBV6-5 and TRBJ2-4; D remains ambiguous. The end of the DNA fits TRBJ2-7 better, so the J call may be wrong. This CDR3 region has 13 residues. The germline V gene encodes CDR1 MNHEY and CDR2 SVGAGI. This CDR3 reads CASSDIRNYEQYF. The CDR3 DNA follows: TGTGCCAGCAGTGACATTAGGAACTACGAGCAGTACTTC.

J is TRBJ1-6 and V is TRBV6-4; possibly TRBD1 for D (6 bases). This CDR3 is built from 16 residues. V was pared by 5 bases and J by 7 bases, with 18 bases between. Germline CDR1 and CDR2: MRHNA and SNTAGT. The CDR3 is CASSKEQGEANSPLHF. The CDR3, as DNA: TGTGCCAGCAGTAAAGAACAGGGAGAGGCCAATTCACCCCTCCACTTT.

This clonotype was picked up a small number of times. The chain carries TRBV4-1 and TRBJ2-1; 13 nucleotides match TRBD2. The J segment lost 6 bases and the V segment lost 3 bases, leaving 2 bases of the junction unmatched. This CDR3 is built from 15 residues. Germline loops: CDR1 MGHRA, CDR2 YSYEKL. As DNA, the CDR3 is TGCGCCAGCAGCCATCGGACTAGCGGGAGCAATGAGCAGTTCTTC. This encodes CASSHRTSGSNEQFF.

The chain joins TRBV29-1 to TRBJ1-4; D is uncertain. The CDR3 sequence is 14 residues long. Trimming removed 5 bases at V and 2 bases at J, with 12 bases between. Germline loops: CDR1 SQVTM, CDR2 ANQGSEA. CDR3 sequence: CSVLPGATNEKLFF. The CDR3 bases are TGCAGCGTTCTCCCTGGTGCCACTAATGAAAAACTGTTTTTT.

The chain links TRBV20-1 to TRBJ2-1; D ambiguous. V was trimmed by 3 bases and J by 6 bases, leaving 12 bases between them. Per germline, CDR1 DFQATT and CDR2 SNEGSKA (reference sequence). The CDR3 consists of 13 residues. CDR3: CSASIGASNEQFF. DNA for the CDR3: TGCAGTGCTAGTATAGGTGCCAGCAATGAGCAGTTCTTC.

The V and J genes are TRBV20-1 and TRBJ1-1, with D unresolved. The CDR3 spans 19 residues. Germline CDR1 reads DFQATT; CDR2 reads SNEGSKA (reference sequence). V lost 3 bases and J lost 3, with 29 bases in between. This CDR3 reads CSASSFRLLSGFRHTEAFF. In DNA form, the CDR3 reads TGCAGTGCTAGTTCTTTCCGCCTTTTGTCGGGCTTTCGACACACTGAAGCTTTCTTT.

The rearrangement uses TRBV3-1 and TRBJ2-5; D is unresolved. CDR3 size: 14 residues. V dropped 4 bases and J dropped 4 bases, with 13 bases sitting between them. In germline, CDR1 is LGHDT, CDR2 YNNKEL (reference sequence). CDR3 coding DNA: TGTGCCAGCAGCCGGGCGGTAAGCGTAGAGACCCAGTACTTC. The encoded protein is CASSRAVSVETQYF.

V usage is TRBV24-1 and J usage is TRBJ2-3; perhaps TRBD2 as D (7 bases). Germline lookup yields CDR1 KGHDR and CDR2 SFDVKD. The CDR3 is 16 amino acids. V was cut by 5 bases and J by 4 bases, with 18 bases left in between. CDR3 DNA sequence: TGTGCCACCAGTGGCGGGGGCGCCAGGGGCGCAGATACGCAGTATTTT. Amino acids: CATSGGGARGADTQYF.

The chain carries TRBV4-3 and TRBJ1-2; a weak D match, TRBD1 (6 bases). V dropped 2 bases and J dropped 1 base, with 11 bases sitting between them. Germline CDR1 is LGHNA and CDR2 is YSLEER. CDR3 size: 15 residues. The CDR3 protein is CASSQTDSLNYGYTF. CDR3 bases: TGCGCCAGCAGCCAAACGGACAGTCTTAACTATGGCTACACCTTC.

The chain joins TRBV11-2 to TRBJ2-3; D gene uncertain. Looked up from germline, CDR1 is SGHAT and CDR2 is FQNNGV. V was shortened by 4 bases and J by 4 bases, with 6 bases between the two germline ends. This CDR3 contains 12 residues. CDR3 protein: CASSSVADTQYF. The DNA for the CDR3 is TGTGCCAGCAGCTCCGTGGCAGATACGCAGTATTTT.

In its sample, this clonotype was seen once. The V and J genes are TRBV28 and TRBJ2-7; 9 bases match TRBD1. Germline-derived CDR1 and CDR2 are MDHEN and SYDVKM. V lost 4 bases, J lost 1 base, and 8 bases stayed unmatched. The CDR3 covers 16 residues. CDR3 coding DNA: TGTGCCAGCAGTTCTCGTTTCGGGACAGGGTCCTACGAGCAGTACTTC. Its translation is CASSSRFGTGSYEQYF.

The chain has TRBV5-1 and TRBJ2-3, with TRBD1 matching over 8 bases. V lost 2 bases to trimming and J lost 2 bases; unmatched junction nucleotides: 7. CDR1 SGHRS and CDR2 YFSETQ come from the germline V gene. The CDR3 has 16 residues. For the CDR3, the DNA is TGCGCCAGCAGCTTACATAGGACAGGGATCACAGATACGCAGTATTTT. This translates into CASSLHRTGITDTQYF.

This clonotype was counted a few times. This chain joins TRBV7-8 and TRBJ2-4, with 11 nucleotides matching TRBD2. Matching the DNA end better, TRBJ2-7 makes the J call doubtful. This CDR3 spans 16 amino acids. Germline CDR1 and CDR2: SGHVS and FQNEAQ. The CDR3 DNA sequence: TGTGCCAGCAGCTGGGCGACTAGCGGGAAACTCTACGAGCAGTACTTC. Translated: CASSWATSGKLYEQYF.

The chain employs TRBV7-7 and TRBJ2-7, with 7 bases fitting TRBD2. The J call may be faulty, since TRBJ2-5 better matches the DNA end. The germline V gene encodes CDR1 SSHAT and CDR2 FNYEAQ (reference sequence). The CDR3 is 14 amino acids. DNA of the CDR3: TGTGCCAGCAGCTCGAGCGGGATAAAAGAGACCCAGTACTTC. Its translation is CASSSSGIKETQYF.

The chain has TRBV20-1 and TRBJ1-6; 9 nucleotides align to TRBD1. Germline values: CDR1 DFQATT, CDR2 SNEGSKA (reference sequence). There are 15 residues in the CDR3. The V and J ends lost 3 bases and 7 bases, in that order; junction bases with no gene match: 7. DNA for the CDR3: TGCAGTGCTAGTAAACAGGGGGCGGGAAATTCACCCCTCCACTTT. Translating it yields CSASKQGAGNSPLHF.

V gene TRBV21-1 combines with J gene TRBJ1-2; the D call in the table, TRBD1, was not verified against the DNA. TRBV21-1 is reported as a pseudogene. The CDR3 loop spans 14 amino acids. CDR3 DNA sequence: TGTGCCAGCAGCAATCTTGGACAGTCCGCTGGCTACACCTTC. Protein sequence: CASSNLGQSAGYTF.

This clonotype was counted only a few times. The rearrangement links TRBV7-2 to TRBJ2-3, with 12 bases lining up with TRBD1. Germline V gives CDR1 SGHTA, CDR2 FQGNSA. Trimming cost V 5 bases and J 4 bases; bases outside gene matches: 7. The CDR3 is 16 amino acids. The CDR3, as DNA: TGTGCCAGCAGCCCACAGGGGACAGGGGGCGCAGATACGCAGTATTTT. Translated, it gives CASSPQGTGGADTQYF.

The chain joins TRBV20-1 to TRBJ2-3, with 12 bases aligning to TRBD2. The V segment lost 4 bases and the J segment 2 bases; nucleotides outside the gene matches: 4. CDR3 length equals 15 residues. Germline V gene lookup returns CDR1 DFQATT and CDR2 SNEGSKA (reference sequence). DNA of the CDR3: TGCAGTGCTACAGGACTAGCGGGGACCACAGATACGCAGTATTTT. Amino acid sequence: CSATGLAGTTDTQYF.

V is TRBV6-5 and J is TRBJ2-1; D perhaps matches TRBD1 (8 bases). With 6 bases removed from V and 13 bases from J, the gap between germline ends came to 22 bases. CDR3 size: 14 residues. Germline CDR1 and CDR2: MNHEY and SVGAGI. DNA for the CDR3: TGTGCCAGCAGGGACGGTACAGGGGGGGGCAAACAGTTCTTC. Translating gives CASRDGTGGGKQFF.